The 6 T cell receptor beta chains reported below all come from one sample, sequenced in a study of blood T cell repertoires in COVID-19. Method: immunoSEQ multiplex PCR; TCRdb's copy keeps in-frame clones and lacks some. The repertoire consists of some 370,000 clones, with 89% occurring once and the leading ten covering around 1.2%. Sequenced sample: peripheral blood. The source of these receptors is a man aged 40-55 years with acute or convalescent COVID-19.

V gene TRBV27 combines with J gene TRBJ1-4, with 7 bases lining up with TRBD1. The CDR3 has 15 amino acids. With 6 bases clipped from V and 5 bases from J, the junction kept 9 bases outside the gene matches. Germline V gives CDR1 MNHEY, CDR2 SMNVEV (reference sequence). CDR3 coding DNA: TGTGCCAGCAGCAGAATTCGGGACAGCAATGAAAAACTGTTTTTT. It specifies CASSRIRDSNEKLFF.

The chain uses TRBV6-6 and TRBJ1-2, with 8 bases lining up with TRBD1. Per germline, CDR1 MNHNY and CDR2 SVGAGI (reference sequence). This CDR3 spans 14 amino acids. Trimming removed 5 bases from V and 6 bases from J; junction bases left unmatched: 8. As DNA, the CDR3 is TGTGCCAGCAGTACCCGCAGGGGGCCGGATGGCTACACCTTC. As protein: CASSTRRGPDGYTF.

Regarding this clone: Germline and junction disagree at one end, which may indicate a read error. The V gene is TRBV7-7, the J gene TRBJ1-1; D possibly corresponds to TRBD1 (5 bases). Germline CDR1 and CDR2: SSHAT and FNYEAQ (reference sequence). The CDR3 length is 13 residues. CDR3 DNA: TGTGCTAGCAGCTTAACAGGCGACACTGAAGCTTTCTTT. This gives the protein CASSLTGDTEAFF.

The rearrangement uses TRBV9 and TRBJ2-1; D call uncertain. The CDR3 covers 12 residues. The germline V and J ends were trimmed by 0 bases and 8 bases, with 6 bases remaining between them. Germline V CDR1 and CDR2: SGDLS, YYNGEE. The DNA for the CDR3 is TGTGCCAGCAGCGTAGCTCTCGATGAGCAGTTCTTC. It codes for CASSVALDEQFF.

This chain uses TRBV6-6 with TRBJ1-3; 9 bases are a match to TRBD1. CDR1 is MNHNY, CDR2 SVGAGI, per germline (reference sequence). The V and J ends lost 6 bases and 1 base, in that order; junction bases with no gene match: 7. The CDR3 has 16 residues. CDR3 in DNA: TGTGCCAGCAGAGACCAGGACAGGGGATCTGGAAACACCATATATTTT. It translates to CASRDQDRGSGNTIYF.

The chain joins TRBV11-2 to TRBJ2-3; tentative D call: TRBD1 (6 bases). The CDR3 extends over 18 amino acids. Trimming took 1 base from V and 0 from J, leaving 17 bases between them. CDR1 is SGHAT and CDR2 is FQNNGV in the germline V gene. This CDR3 is CASSLAGRGYASTDTQYF. The CDR3, as DNA: TGTGCCAGCAGCTTAGCGGGCAGGGGATACGCTAGCACAGATACGCAGTATTTT. Full variable domain (rest looked up from reference TRBV11-2 and TRBJ2-3): EAGVAQSPRYKIIEKRQSVAFWCNPISGHATLYWYQQILGQGPKLLIQFQNNGVVDDSQLPKDRFSAERLKGVDSTLKIQPAKLEDSAVYLCASSLAGRGYASTDTQYFGPGTRLTVL.